One T cell receptor (beta chain) is described in this entry. It has no known antigen specificity. No much larger clone exists at a distance of one base, and base qualities are not known. The instrument was an Illumina HiSeq 1500. TCRdb reprocessing: public reads trimmed at Q25 with fastp, clones called with MiXCR, in-frame beta chains kept. When rows share a CDR3 protein, they turn into one entry using the most common DNA and genes. In all, the sample holds some 280,000 distinct CDR3 sequences, and roughly 13% of those were seen once. The ten largest clones take up about 8.7% of the sample. Including the terminal cysteine and phenylalanine, the CDR3 comprises 15 residues. Only the CDR3 part of the read is kept: 45 bases, read in frame from the first base. V is pared back by 6 bases and J by 5 bases, with 18 bases lying between the germline termini. For CDR1 and CDR2, the germline V gene lists KGHSH and LQKENI.

This record belongs to a study of T cell repertoires in cytomegalovirus infection (dated by TCRdb to the late 2010s). Regarding the study in general: Donor HLA type was relevant to the analysis, because carriage of CMV infection together with the matching HLA type was indicated by public TCR beta signatures.

Here is what the overall study found, with its caveats: Cumulative frequency of public TCR beta family members discriminated carriers of CMV infection plus the relevant HLA type in this cohort and an independent roughly 330-donor cohort. The ex vivo response was dominated by HLA-C-restricted CMV-specific TCR beta clonotypes, and the single most frequent clonotype in two of eight donors was supplied by these HLA-C-restricted clonotypes.

Material for sequencing was PBMCs. The chain couples TRBV18 to TRBJ2-3; tentative D gene TRBD2, with 6 bases matching. The receptor's source is a human donor in good health (CMV status not recorded). Some clones in this sample may be carry-over from other donors' samples. The encoded CDR3 is CASSRYEGGGDTQYF. The nucleotide sequence is given as TGTGCCAGCTCCCGCTACGAGGGAGGAGGAGATACGCAGTATTTT.